The 2 T cell receptor beta chains presented below share a single source sample, sequenced in a study of T cell changes during pregnancy in multiple sclerosis. Assay used: immunoSEQ multiplex PCR; TCRdb lists only in-frame clones, some missing. This table has 72,000 or so clones, 93% appearing once. The sample here was peripheral blood, taken in the second trimester of pregnancy. These receptors were taken from a female donor with multiple sclerosis, enrolled in a pregnancy study.

V gene TRBV30 combines with J gene TRBJ2-4, with 7 bases aligning to TRBD2. Germline values: CDR1 GTSNPN, CDR2 SVGIG (reference sequence). The CDR3 consists of 14 residues. J lost 3 bases, V lost 0 bases, and 2 bases had no gene match. The CDR3 reads CAWSVREDKNIQYF. Here the CDR3 DNA reads TGTGCCTGGAGTGTCCGGGAGGACAAAAACATTCAGTACTTC.

The rearrangement joins TRBV7-2 to TRBJ1-5, with a possible D match to TRBD1 (5 bases). The V gene's germline CDR1 is SGHTA and CDR2 FQGNSA. V gave up 4 bases and J gave up 6 bases, with 16 bases separating them. The CDR3 sequence is 15 residues long. CDR3 DNA: TGTGCCAGCAGCTACGATACCGACAGCGCTCAGCCCCAGCATTTT. It codes for CASSYDTDSAQPQHF.